This section outlines one T cell receptor (beta chain) sequence together with its context. These data are taken from a study of blood T cell repertoires in COVID-19. CDR1 is WSHSY, CDR2 SAAADI, per germline. This CDR3 is 14 amino acids long. The J segment lost 1 base and the V segment lost 6 bases, leaving 2 bases of the junction unmatched. Under the authors' procedure: Using reference gene primer amplification, nucleated cell counts were estimated. Using immunoSEQ multiplex PCR, the repertoire was profiled, and TCRdb retains in-frame clones only, with some absent. V, J and clone size reflect that table, while D and trimming were determined from the DNA. Of about 200,000 clones listed, roughly 86% are singletons.

This receptor was identified in a woman in her 50s with active or convalescent COVID-19. The chain links TRBV10-2 to TRBJ2-3; 9 nucleotides agree with TRBD2. The sample taken for sequencing was peripheral blood. The CDR3 spells CASREREGTDTQYF. The CDR3 DNA follows: TGCGCCAGCAGGGAGCGGGAGGGCACAGATACGCAGTATTTT.